This TCR beta chain originates from a study of T cells in Graves' hyperthyroidism and ophthalmopathy. Study-wide background: Peripheral blood specimens were obtained at initial diagnosis, prior to any treatment. Whole-study results and caveats: A model of 13 V-J pairs discriminated ophthalmopathy from stable hyperthyroidism.

Amplification targeted TCR beta CDR3 regions from RNA transcripts. An initial round of RT-PCR targeting the TCR CDR3 relied on the HTBI primer set. TCRdb itself ran the multiplex PCR reads through MiXCR, one entry per CDR3 protein. The sample lists about 600,000 distinct CDR3 sequences, roughly a sixth occurring once. The CDR3 sequence is 14 residues long. V trimming: 3 bases; J trimming: 4 bases; junction bases outside the gene matches: 5. Ten or more counts support this clonotype. Antigen specificity is unknown. Those patients with uncontrolled infection, other autoimmune disease, pregnancy or lactation were excluded. PBMCs were sourced from around 10 ml fresh peripheral blood.

Sequenced input: blood. The sequence was collected from a woman aged 40 to 50 with Graves' ophthalmopathy. V usage is TRBV12-3 or TRBV12-4 and J usage is TRBJ2-5; TRBD2 matches at 7 bases. CDR3 bases: TGTGCCAGCAGTTTTCAGGGAGGGCGAGAGACCCAGTACTTC. The encoded protein is CASSFQGGRETQYF.